The next 28 T cell receptor beta chains were all read from a single sample in a study of T cell repertoires in cytomegalovirus infection. TCRdb itself ran the reads through MiXCR, one entry per CDR3 protein. The sample includes about 100,000 distinct CDR3 sequences, less than 25% of them seen just once. The source material was CD8+ T cells from PBMCs. All receptors come from a human donor in good health (CMV status not recorded). Some clones in this sample may be carry-over from other donors' samples.

This sequence joins TRBV4-3 and TRBJ2-1; the match to TRBD1 covers 8 bases. This CDR3 comprises 17 residues. The germline CDR1 and CDR2 sequences are LGHNA and YSLEER. With 3 bases clipped from V and 5 bases from J, the junction kept 12 bases outside the gene matches. The CDR3 DNA reads as TGCGCCAGCAGCCAGACCGAGACAGGGGTTGGGGACAATGAGCAGTTCTTC. Encoded protein: CASSQTETGVGDNEQFF.

This chain connects TRBV27 to TRBJ1-3; no definite D call. The germline V gene encodes CDR1 MNHEY and CDR2 SMNVEV (reference sequence). V shed 4 bases and J shed 0 bases, with 4 bases lying between them. The length of the CDR3 is 13 residues. The CDR3 loop reads CASSSYSGNTIYF. The CDR3 DNA reads TGTGCCAGCAGTTCCTACTCTGGAAACACCATATATTTT.

This clonotype appeared many times. The chain couples TRBV24-1 to TRBJ2-1; D is perhaps TRBD2 (6 bases). CDR1 and CDR2 from the germline V gene are KGHDR and SFDVKD. Trimming took 7 bases from V and 3 from J, leaving 15 bases between them. This CDR3 contains 15 residues. The CDR3 coding sequence is TGTGCCACCAGCCGGGGGACGGATCTCTACAATGAGCAGTTCTTC. Residues: CATSRGTDLYNEQFF.

The chain links TRBV6-2 or TRBV6-3 to TRBJ2-5; D not resolved. Germline V gene lookup returns CDR1 MNHEY and CDR2 SVGEGT. V lost 2 bases to trimming and J lost 1 base, with 11 bases between them. The CDR3 sequence is 15 residues long. For the CDR3, the DNA is TGTGCCAGCAGTTACGCCGGGTCAGTCCAAGAGACCCAGTACTTC. Protein product: CASSYAGSVQETQYF.

This chain uses TRBV28 with TRBJ2-3, with 7 bases fitting TRBD2. CDR3 size: 16 residues. Germline-derived CDR1 and CDR2 are MDHEN and SYDVKM. V dropped 4 bases and J dropped 4; count of bases not matched to a gene: 11. The CDR3 sequence is CASSSPYGGTADTQYF. CDR3 sequence (DNA): TGTGCCAGCAGTTCCCCATACGGGGGGACGGCAGATACGCAGTATTTT.

The rearrangement uses TRBV4-1 and TRBJ2-1; D possibly matches TRBD1 or TRBD2 (5 bases each). The V gene lost 0 bases and the J gene lost 8 bases, with 11 bases spanning the gap. This CDR3 is built from 14 residues. CDR1 is MGHRA, CDR2 YSYEKL, per germline. The CDR3 DNA reads TGCGCCAGCAGCCAAGACAGTTCGGGGCATGAGCAGTTCTTC. It encodes CASSQDSSGHEQFF.

This clonotype was seen more than once but under ten times. The CDR3 DNA reads TGTGCCAGCAGCCCGGGACTAGCGGGAGGAGAGACCCAGTACTTC. This translates into CASSPGLAGGETQYF. The chain carries TRBV7-3 and TRBJ2-5; 15 bases are a match to TRBD2. With V trimmed by 5 bases and J by 4 bases, 2 bases remained unmatched. Germline lookup yields CDR1 SGHTA and CDR2 FQGTGA. There are 15 residues in the CDR3.

The sample holds a few counts of this clonotype. The rearrangement uses TRBV29-1 and TRBJ1-2, with TRBD1 matching 8 bases. The CDR3 totals 13 residues. V lost 4 bases, J lost 8 bases, and 9 bases stayed unmatched. Germline loops: CDR1 SQVTM, CDR2 ANQGSEA. This chain's CDR3 is CSVGDRGAGGYTF. The CDR3 coding sequence is TGCAGCGTTGGCGACAGGGGAGCGGGCGGCTACACCTTC.

CDR3 residues: CASSDGTAYEQYF. The CDR3 DNA is TGTGCCAGCAGCGACGGGACAGCTTACGAGCAGTACTTC. The V call is TRBV7-9, the J call TRBJ2-7, with 7 bases matching TRBD1. Germline V CDR1 and CDR2: SEHNR, FQNEAQ (reference sequence). The trim removed 5 bases at V and 4 bases at J, leaving 5 bases unmatched. The length of the CDR3 is 13 residues. Supplemented by reference TRBV7-9 and TRBJ2-7, the full variable domain reads DTGVSQNPRHKITKRGQNVTFRCDPISEHNRLYWYRQTLGQGPEFLTYFQNEAQLEKSRLLSDRFSAERPKGSFSTLEIQRTEQGDSAMYLCASSDGTAYEQYFGPGTRLTVT.

The sample holds many counts of this clonotype. The CDR3 DNA follows: TGTGCCAGCAGCTTTTTACTAGCGGGAGGACCGAACTCCTACAATGAGCAGTTCTTC. This translates into CASSFLLAGGPNSYNEQFF. V gene TRBV7-8 combines with J gene TRBJ2-1, with 12 bases identical to TRBD2. CDR3 length: 19 residues. Germline V gene lookup returns CDR1 SGHVS and CDR2 FQNEAQ. V trimming: 3 bases; J trimming: 0 bases; junction bases outside the gene matches: 9.

This clonotype has ten or more counts. V gene TRBV27 combines with J gene TRBJ2-5; D is unclear. The germline gives CDR1 MNHEY, CDR2 SMNVEV (reference sequence). The CDR3 totals 11 residues. V was pared by 7 bases and J by 2 bases, with 5 bases between. The CDR3 region is CASKWQETQYF. CDR3 sequence (DNA): TGTGCCAGCAAATGGCAAGAGACCCAGTACTTC.

This clonotype came up many times. The V call is TRBV28, the J call TRBJ2-7; 8 bases match TRBD1. This CDR3 has 15 amino acids. Losses at the gene ends were 0 bases for V and 1 base for J; bases not matched to a gene: 2. CDR1 is MDHEN and CDR2 is SYDVKM in the germline V gene. Here the CDR3 reads CASSLWDRESYEQYF. CDR3 nucleotide sequence: TGTGCCAGCAGTTTATGGGACAGGGAATCCTACGAGCAGTACTTC.

Comments on this clonotype: A much larger clone differs by one base, so this may be a read error. This sequence joins TRBV7-6 and TRBJ1-4; D gene ambiguous. The germline CDR1 and CDR2 sequences are SGHVS and FNYEAQ. The CDR3 consists of 14 residues. The CDR3 coding sequence is TGTGCCAGCCAAACCGGGGTAGGAAATGAAAAACTGTTATTT. The encoded protein is CASQTGVGNEKLLF.

This clonotype is medium-sized (0.01 to 0.1%). This chain links TRBV27 with TRBJ2-7; D gene unclear. CDR1 is MNHEY, CDR2 SMNVEV, per germline (reference sequence). The V and J ends lost 0 bases and 5 bases respectively, with 8 bases between them. The CDR3 loop spans 13 amino acids. CDR3 loop: CASSLSDANEQYF. The CDR3, as DNA: TGTGCCAGCAGTTTATCCGACGCTAACGAGCAGTACTTC.

V usage is TRBV6-6 and J usage is TRBJ2-1; maybe TRBD2 (6 bases). V was cut by 6 bases and J by 9 bases, with 15 bases left in between. Germline assignment: CDR1 MNHNY and CDR2 SVGAGI (reference sequence). The CDR3 runs 13 residues. CDR3 loop: CASSLALVPEQFF. The CDR3 nucleotides are TGTGCCAGCAGCCTAGCGCTAGTCCCTGAGCAGTTCTTC.

The chain carries TRBV6-1 and TRBJ1-1; 10 bases line up with TRBD1. The CDR3 covers 15 residues. Trimming removed 5 bases from V and 1 base from J; junction bases left unmatched: 4. Germline CDR1 reads MNHNS; CDR2 reads SASEGT. The DNA for the CDR3 is TGTGCCAGCAGTCTATGGACAGGGGGGAACACTGAAGCTTTCTTT. It translates to CASSLWTGGNTEAFF.

This clonotype showed up many times. The V gene is TRBV11-2, the J gene TRBJ2-1; possible D gene TRBD2, 6 bases. V lost 5 bases, J lost 10 bases, and 18 bases lay in between. The CDR3 spans 14 residues. Per the germline V gene, CDR1 is SGHAT and CDR2 is FQNNGV. The CDR3 bases are TGTGCCAGCAGCCCCCCCAGCGTGGCGGGAGAGCAGTTCTTC. It is translated as CASSPPSVAGEQFF.

This clonotype was seen more than once but under ten times. V is TRBV27 and J is TRBJ2-1; D is undetermined. CDR1 is MNHEY, CDR2 SMNVEV, per germline (reference sequence). Trimming shortened V by 2 bases and J by 8 bases, and 10 bases separated the two germline ends. The length of the CDR3 is 13 residues. CDR3 DNA sequence: TGTGCCAGCAGTTTAATGGCACTCGATGAGCAGTTCTTC. Its translation is CASSLMALDEQFF.

The rearrangement joins TRBV9 to TRBJ2-5, with 12 bases identical to TRBD2. Trimming cost V 0 bases and J 4 bases; bases outside gene matches: 1. CDR3 length equals 15 residues. The germline V gene has CDR1 SGDLS and CDR2 YYNGEE. CDR3: CASSVGTSGIETQYF. As DNA, the CDR3 is TGTGCCAGCAGCGTAGGGACTAGCGGGATAGAGACCCAGTACTTC.

Ten or more counts support this clonotype. The chain recombines TRBV6-2 or TRBV6-3 with TRBJ2-1; TRBD1 matches at 9 bases. CDR1 and CDR2 (germline): MNHEY, SVGEGT. The CDR3 is 16 amino acids. Losses at the gene ends were 7 bases for V and 0 bases for J; bases not matched to a gene: 7. CDR3 sequence (DNA): TGTGCCAGCATGGAACAGGGGGCTGGCTCCTACAATGAGCAGTTCTTC. Its translation is CASMEQGAGSYNEQFF.

The chain carries TRBV12-3 or TRBV12-4 and TRBJ2-7; D uncertain. V was pared by 1 base and J by 7 bases, with 11 bases between. There are 13 residues in the CDR3. The CDR3 bases are TGTGCCAGCAGTTTAGGGCCGGCGAAAGAGCAGTACTTC. As protein: CASSLGPAKEQYF.

This clonotype was counted a few times. The chain couples TRBV12-3 or TRBV12-4 to TRBJ2-5; TRBD2 matches at 11 bases. This CDR3 spans 17 amino acids. J was trimmed by 4 bases and V by 3 bases; bases with no gene match: 10. Here the CDR3 DNA reads TGTGCCAGCAGTTTTTTTAGCGGGGGGGCCCTGGGAGAGACCCAGTACTTC. Translating gives CASSFFSGGALGETQYF.

The chain links TRBV2 to TRBJ2-1; no definite D call. V gave up 9 bases and J gave up 2 bases, with 14 bases separating them. Germline CDR1 and CDR2: SNHLY and FYNNEI. This CDR3 has 14 residues. The CDR3 here is CARTSNSTYNEQFF. CDR3 nucleotide sequence: TGTGCCAGGACGTCTAATTCTACCTACAATGAGCAGTTCTTC.

The rearrangement links TRBV4-3 to TRBJ2-7; 7 bases are a match to TRBD1. The germline CDR1 and CDR2 sequences are LGHNA and YSLEER. The V and J ends lost 1 base and 6 bases, in that order; junction bases with no gene match: 3. This CDR3 contains 13 residues. For the CDR3, the DNA is TGCGCCAGCAGCCAAGTATACAGGGGCGAGCAGTACTTC. Protein product: CASSQVYRGEQYF.

Ten or more counts support this clonotype. This rearrangement joins TRBV20-1 to TRBJ2-3, with D possibly TRBD1 on 7 matching bases. The CDR3 spans 16 residues. The germline gives CDR1 DFQATT, CDR2 SNEGSKA (reference sequence). V shed 5 bases and J shed 0 bases, with 18 bases lying between them. The chain's CDR3 is CSAPEGTATSTDTQYF. For the CDR3, the DNA is TGCAGTGCTCCGGAGGGGACAGCCACTAGCACAGATACGCAGTATTTT.

This clonotype was detected a few times. The V call is TRBV5-1, the J call TRBJ2-3, with a tentative D call TRBD2 (6 bases). The CDR3 spans 15 residues. Germline CDR1 is SGHRS and CDR2 is YFSETQ. V was shortened by 3 bases and J by 2 bases, with 13 bases between the two germline ends. The CDR3 protein is CASSWGVPTTDTQYF. In DNA, the CDR3 is TGCGCCAGCAGCTGGGGGGTACCAACCACAGATACGCAGTATTTT.

The chain uses TRBV6-6 and TRBJ2-1; D is unresolved. Germline CDR1 is MNHNY and CDR2 is SVGAGI (reference sequence). This CDR3 spans 11 amino acids. V lost 5 bases, J lost 7 bases, and 6 bases lay in between. Here the CDR3 reads CASSHNNEQFF. DNA of the CDR3: TGTGCCAGCAGTCATAATAATGAGCAGTTCTTC.

This clonotype was recorded at least ten times. The J gene is TRBJ2-1, the V gene TRBV7-2, with D perhaps matching TRBD2 (5 bases). This CDR3 is 13 amino acids long. The V gene's germline CDR1 is SGHTA and CDR2 FQGNSA. The ends were cut back, 8 bases at V and 2 bases at J, with 10 bases in the middle. This CDR3 is CASGGFTYNEQFF. The CDR3 DNA is TGTGCCAGCGGCGGGTTTACCTACAATGAGCAGTTCTTC.